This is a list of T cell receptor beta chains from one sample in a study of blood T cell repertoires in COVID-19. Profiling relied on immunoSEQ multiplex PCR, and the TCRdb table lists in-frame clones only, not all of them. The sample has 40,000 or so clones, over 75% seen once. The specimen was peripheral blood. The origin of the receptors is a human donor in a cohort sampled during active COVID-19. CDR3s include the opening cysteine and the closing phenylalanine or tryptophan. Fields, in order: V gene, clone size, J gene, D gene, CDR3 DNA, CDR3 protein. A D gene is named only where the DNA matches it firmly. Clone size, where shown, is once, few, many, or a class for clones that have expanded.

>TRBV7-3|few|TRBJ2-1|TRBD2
TGTGCCAGCAGCTTAAGGGGGAGGGCCGGCGCCTACAATGAGCAGTTCTTC
CASSLRGRAGAYNEQFF
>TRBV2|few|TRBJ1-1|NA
TGTGCCAGCAGTGAACGCCGACACGCCCCATTT
CASSERRHAPF
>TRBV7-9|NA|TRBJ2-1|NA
TGTGCCAGCAGCTTAAGCGGAAGCTCCTACAATGAGCAGTTCTTC
CASSLSGSSYNEQFF
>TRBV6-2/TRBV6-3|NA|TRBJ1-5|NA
TGTGCCAGCAGTTACTCGAAGGGGGGGGCGCCTCCTTTTCTCAATCAGCCCCAGCATTTT
CASSYSKGGAPPFLNQPQHF
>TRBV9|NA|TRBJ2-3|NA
TGTGCCAGCAGCGTAGTCCCCCGAGGAGATACGCAGTATTTT
CASSVVPRGDTQYF
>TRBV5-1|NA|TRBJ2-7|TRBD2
TGCGCCAGCAGCTTAGGGGCGGGAGTTGGCTACGAGCAGTACTTC
CASSLGAGVGYEQYF
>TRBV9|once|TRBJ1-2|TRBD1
TGTGCCAGCAGCAGGGAACCAGGGGGCGCGGACTATGGCTACACCTTC
CASSREPGGADYGYTF
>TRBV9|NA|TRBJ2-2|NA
TGTGCCAGCAGCGGACAGGCCAGCACCGGGGAGCTGTTTTTT
CASSGQASTGELFF
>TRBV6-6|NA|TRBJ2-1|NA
TGTGCCAGCACCAACGGGGCCTACAATGAGCAGTTCTTC
CASTNGAYNEQFF
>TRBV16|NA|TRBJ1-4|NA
TGTGCCAGCAGCCAATCGGCGGGAGGGCAGGAAAAACTGTTTTTT
CASSQSAGGQEKLFF
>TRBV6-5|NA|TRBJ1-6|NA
TGTGCCAGCAGTTACGGGGCCGGTTTAAATTCACCCCTCCACTTT
CASSYGAGLNSPLHF
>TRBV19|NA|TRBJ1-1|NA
TGTGCCAGTAGTATAAGTACCTCAGGGTTTTTCGGCACTGAAGCTTTCTTT
CASSISTSGFFGTEAFF
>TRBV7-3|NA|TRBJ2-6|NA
TGTGCCAGCAGCCTCTTTAATTCTGGGGCCAACGTCCTGACTTTC
CASSLFNSGANVLTF
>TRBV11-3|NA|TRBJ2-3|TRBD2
TGTGCCAGCAGCTTAGATCCAGCGGGGGAAAAAGATACGCAGTATTTT
CASSLDPAGEKDTQYF
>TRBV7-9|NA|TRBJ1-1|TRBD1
TGTGCCAGCAGCTTAGCGGCAGGGGGAGGTAAGACTGAAGCTTTCTTT
CASSLAAGGGKTEAFF
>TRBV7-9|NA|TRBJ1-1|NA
TGTGCCAGCAGCTTATACATGGGGGCCCCCGGGACTGAAGCTTTCTTT
CASSLYMGAPGTEAFF
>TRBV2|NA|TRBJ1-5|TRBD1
TGTGCCGGAAGACAGGGACCAAAACAGCCCCAGCATTTT
CAGRQGPKQPQHF
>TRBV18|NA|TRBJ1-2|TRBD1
TGTGCCAGCTCACGAGGGACAGGGGTCGATAACTATGGCTACACCTTC
CASSRGTGVDNYGYTF
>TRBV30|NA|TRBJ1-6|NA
TGTGCCTGGAGTGTACCCGTGGAGGGTTTTTCGGATAATTCACCCCTCCACTTT
CAWSVPVEGFSDNSPLHF
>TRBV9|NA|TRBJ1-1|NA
TGTGCCAGCAGCCGGGAGGGGAGGAACATGAACACTGAAGCTTTCTTT
CASSREGRNMNTEAFF